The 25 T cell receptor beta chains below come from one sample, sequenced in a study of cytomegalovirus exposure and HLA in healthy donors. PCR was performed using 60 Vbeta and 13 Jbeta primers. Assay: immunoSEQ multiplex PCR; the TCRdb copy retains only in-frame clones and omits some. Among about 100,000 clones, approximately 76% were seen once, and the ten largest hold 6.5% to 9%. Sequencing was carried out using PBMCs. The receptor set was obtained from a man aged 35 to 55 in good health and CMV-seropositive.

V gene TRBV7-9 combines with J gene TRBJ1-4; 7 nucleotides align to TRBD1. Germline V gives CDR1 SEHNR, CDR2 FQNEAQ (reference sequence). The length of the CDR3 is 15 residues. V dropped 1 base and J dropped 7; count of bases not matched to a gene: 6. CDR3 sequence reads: CASSLVTGAGEKLFF. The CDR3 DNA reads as TGTGCCAGCAGCTTAGTAACAGGGGCTGGTGAAAAACTGTTTTTT.

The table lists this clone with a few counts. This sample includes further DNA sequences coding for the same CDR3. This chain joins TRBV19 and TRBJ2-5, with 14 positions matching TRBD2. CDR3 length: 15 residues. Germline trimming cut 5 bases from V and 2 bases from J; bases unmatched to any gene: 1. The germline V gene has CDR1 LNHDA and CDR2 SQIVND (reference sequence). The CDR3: CASSGLAGGQETQYF. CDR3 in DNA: TGTGCCAGTAGTGGACTAGCGGGAGGACAAGAGACCCAGTACTTC.

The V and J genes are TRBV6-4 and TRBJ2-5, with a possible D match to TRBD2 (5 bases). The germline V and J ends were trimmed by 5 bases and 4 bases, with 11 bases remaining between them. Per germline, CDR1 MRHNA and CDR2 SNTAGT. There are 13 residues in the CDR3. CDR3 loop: CASSSGLGETQYF. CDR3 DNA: TGTGCCAGCAGTAGCGGTTTAGGAGAGACCCAGTACTTC.

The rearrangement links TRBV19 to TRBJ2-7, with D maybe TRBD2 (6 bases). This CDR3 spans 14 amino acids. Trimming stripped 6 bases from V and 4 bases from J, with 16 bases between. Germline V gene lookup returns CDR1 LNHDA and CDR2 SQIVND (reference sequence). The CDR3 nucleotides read TGTGCCAGTAGCGGGAAACGGGGGATTTACGAGCAGTACTTC. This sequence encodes CASSGKRGIYEQYF.

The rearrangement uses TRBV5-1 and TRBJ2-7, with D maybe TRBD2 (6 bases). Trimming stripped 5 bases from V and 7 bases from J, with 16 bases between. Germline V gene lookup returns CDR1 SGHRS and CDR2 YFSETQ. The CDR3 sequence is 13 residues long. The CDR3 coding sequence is TGCGCCAGCAGAAAAATCCCGGGAGATGAGCAGTACTTC. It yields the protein CASRKIPGDEQYF.

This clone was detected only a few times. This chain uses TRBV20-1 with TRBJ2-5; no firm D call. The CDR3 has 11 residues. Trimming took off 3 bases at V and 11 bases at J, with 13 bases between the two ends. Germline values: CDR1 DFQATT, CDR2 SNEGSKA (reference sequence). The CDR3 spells CSARVEREQYF. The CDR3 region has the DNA TGCAGTGCTAGGGTAGAGCGAGAGCAGTACTTC.

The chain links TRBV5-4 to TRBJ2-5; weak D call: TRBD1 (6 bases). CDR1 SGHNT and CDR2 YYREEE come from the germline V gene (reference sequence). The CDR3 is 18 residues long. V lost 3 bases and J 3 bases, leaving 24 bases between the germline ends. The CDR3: CASSSPDPSMTGEETQYF. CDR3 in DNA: TGTGCCAGCAGCTCCCCGGACCCTTCCATGACAGGTGAAGAGACCCAGTACTTC. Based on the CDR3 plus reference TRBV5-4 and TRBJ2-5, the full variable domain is ETGVTQSPTHLIKTRGQQVTLRCSSQSGHNTVSWYQQALGQGPQFIFQYYREEENGRGNFPPRFSGLQFPNYSSELNVNALELDDSALYLCASSSPDPSMTGEETQYFGPGTRLLVL.

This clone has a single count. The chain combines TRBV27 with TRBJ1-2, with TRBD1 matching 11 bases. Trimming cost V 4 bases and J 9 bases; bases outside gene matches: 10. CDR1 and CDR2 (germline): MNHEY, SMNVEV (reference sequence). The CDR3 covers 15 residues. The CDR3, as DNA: TGTGCCAGCAGTTCTCCCGCCGGGACAGGGGGACGCTACACCTTC. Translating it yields CASSSPAGTGGRYTF.

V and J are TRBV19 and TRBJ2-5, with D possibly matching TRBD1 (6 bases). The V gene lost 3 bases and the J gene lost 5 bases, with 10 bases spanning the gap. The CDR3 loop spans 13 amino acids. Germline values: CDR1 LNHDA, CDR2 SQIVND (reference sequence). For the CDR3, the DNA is TGTGCCAGTAGTATTGGCAGGGGCGAGACCCAGTACTTC. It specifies CASSIGRGETQYF.

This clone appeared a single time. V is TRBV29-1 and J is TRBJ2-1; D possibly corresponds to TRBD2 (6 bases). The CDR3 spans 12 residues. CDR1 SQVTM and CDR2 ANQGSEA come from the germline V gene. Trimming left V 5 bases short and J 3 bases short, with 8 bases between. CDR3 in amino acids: CSVRENYNEQFF. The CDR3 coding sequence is TGCAGCGTTCGGGAGAACTACAATGAGCAGTTCTTC.

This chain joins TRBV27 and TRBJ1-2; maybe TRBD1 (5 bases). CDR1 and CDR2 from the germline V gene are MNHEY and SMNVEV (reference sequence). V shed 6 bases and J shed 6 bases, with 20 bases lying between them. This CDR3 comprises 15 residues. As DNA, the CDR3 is TGTGCCAGCAGCACGCTGGGGGGAAGAGGTAATGGCTACACCTTC. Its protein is CASSTLGGRGNGYTF.

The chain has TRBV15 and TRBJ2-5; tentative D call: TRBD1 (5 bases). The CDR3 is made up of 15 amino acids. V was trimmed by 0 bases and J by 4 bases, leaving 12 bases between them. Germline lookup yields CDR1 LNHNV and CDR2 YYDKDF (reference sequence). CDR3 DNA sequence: TGTGCCACCAGCAGAGAGGGGCAGCCGACAGAGACCCAGTACTTC. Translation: CATSREGQPTETQYF.

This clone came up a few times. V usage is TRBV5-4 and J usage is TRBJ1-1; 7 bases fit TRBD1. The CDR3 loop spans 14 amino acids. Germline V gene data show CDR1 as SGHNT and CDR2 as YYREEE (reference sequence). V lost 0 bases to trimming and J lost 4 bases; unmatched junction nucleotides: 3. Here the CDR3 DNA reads TGTGCCAGCAGCTTGGCTCAGGGGGTCACTGAAGCTTTCTTT. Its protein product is CASSLAQGVTEAFF.

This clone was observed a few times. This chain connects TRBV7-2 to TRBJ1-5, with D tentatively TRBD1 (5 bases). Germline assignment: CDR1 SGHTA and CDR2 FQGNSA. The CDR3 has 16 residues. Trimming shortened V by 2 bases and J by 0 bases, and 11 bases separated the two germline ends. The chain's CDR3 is CASSLNGGYSNQPQHF. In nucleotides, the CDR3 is TGTGCCAGCAGCTTAAACGGGGGATATAGCAATCAGCCCCAGCATTTT.

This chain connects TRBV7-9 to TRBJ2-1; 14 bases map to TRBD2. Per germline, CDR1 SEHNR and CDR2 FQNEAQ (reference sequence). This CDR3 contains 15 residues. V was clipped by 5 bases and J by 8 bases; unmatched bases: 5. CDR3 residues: CASSPGTSGRYEQFF. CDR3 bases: TGTGCCAGCAGCCCCGGGACTAGCGGGAGATATGAGCAGTTCTTC.

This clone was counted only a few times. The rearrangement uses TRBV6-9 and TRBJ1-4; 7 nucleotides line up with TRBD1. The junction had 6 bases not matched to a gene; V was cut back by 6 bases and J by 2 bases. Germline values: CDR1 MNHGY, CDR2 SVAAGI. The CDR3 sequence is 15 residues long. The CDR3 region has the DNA TGTGCCAGCAGGAACGACAGGGTTACTAATGAAAAACTGTTTTTT. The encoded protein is CASRNDRVTNEKLFF.

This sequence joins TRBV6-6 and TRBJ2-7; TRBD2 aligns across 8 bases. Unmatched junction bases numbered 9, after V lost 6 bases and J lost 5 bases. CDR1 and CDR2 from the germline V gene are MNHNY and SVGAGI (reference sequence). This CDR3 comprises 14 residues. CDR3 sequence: CASRPEGLAHEQYF. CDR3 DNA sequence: TGTGCCAGCAGACCGGAAGGACTAGCCCACGAGCAGTACTTC.

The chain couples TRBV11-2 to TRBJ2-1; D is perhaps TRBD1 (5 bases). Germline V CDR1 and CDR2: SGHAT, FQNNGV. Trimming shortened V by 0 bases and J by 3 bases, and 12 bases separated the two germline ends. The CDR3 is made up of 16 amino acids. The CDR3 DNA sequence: TGTGCCAGCAGCTTAGATCCAGGGATCGTCTACAATGAGCAGTTCTTC. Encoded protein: CASSLDPGIVYNEQFF.

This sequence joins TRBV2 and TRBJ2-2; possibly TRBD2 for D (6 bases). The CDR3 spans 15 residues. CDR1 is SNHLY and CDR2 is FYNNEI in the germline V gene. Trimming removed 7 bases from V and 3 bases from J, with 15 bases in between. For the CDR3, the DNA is TGTGCCAGCACCGGAGCGAGGAGGGACACCGGGGAGCTGTTTTTT. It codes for CASTGARRDTGELFF.

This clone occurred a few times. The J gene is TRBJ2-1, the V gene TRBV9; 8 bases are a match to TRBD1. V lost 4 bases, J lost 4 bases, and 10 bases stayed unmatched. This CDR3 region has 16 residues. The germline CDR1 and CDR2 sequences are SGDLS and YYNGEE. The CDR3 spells CASSPRTGKIYNEQFF. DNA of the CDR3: TGTGCCAGCAGCCCACGGACAGGGAAGATATACAATGAGCAGTTCTTC.

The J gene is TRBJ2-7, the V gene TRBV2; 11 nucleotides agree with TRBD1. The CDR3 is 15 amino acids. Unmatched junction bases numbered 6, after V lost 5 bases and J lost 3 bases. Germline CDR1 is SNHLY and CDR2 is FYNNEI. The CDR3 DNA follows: TGTGCCAGCAGTTCCCCCGGGACAGGGGGCTACGAGCAGTACTTC. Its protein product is CASSSPGTGGYEQYF.

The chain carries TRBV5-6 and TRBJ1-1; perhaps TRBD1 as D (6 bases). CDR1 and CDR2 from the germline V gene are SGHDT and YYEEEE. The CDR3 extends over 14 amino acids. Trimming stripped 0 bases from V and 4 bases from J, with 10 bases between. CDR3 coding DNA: TGTGCCAGCAGCTTGGGGCAGGGGCGCACTGAAGCTTTCTTT. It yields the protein CASSLGQGRTEAFF.

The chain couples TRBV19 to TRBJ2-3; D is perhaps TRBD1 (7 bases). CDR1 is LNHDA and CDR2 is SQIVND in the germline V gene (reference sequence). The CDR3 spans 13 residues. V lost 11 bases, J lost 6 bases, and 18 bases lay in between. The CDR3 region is CASGARGADTQYF. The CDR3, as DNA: TGTGCCTCCGGGGCCAGGGGGGCGGATACGCAGTATTTT. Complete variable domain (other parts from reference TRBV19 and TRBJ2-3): DGGITQSPKYLFRKEGQNVTLSCEQNLNHDAMYWYRQDPGQGLRLIYYSQIVNDFQKGDIAEGYSVSREKKESFPLTVTSAQKNPTAFYLCASGARGADTQYFGPGTRLTVL.

CDR3 coding DNA: TGTGCCAGCCGAGGTGCGGGGGGGTCCTACAATGAGCAGTTCTTC. Translation gives CASRGAGGSYNEQFF. This chain connects TRBV5-4 to TRBJ2-1; 9 bases align to TRBD2. Germline V lookup: CDR1 SGHNT, CDR2 YYREEE (reference sequence). The CDR3 runs to 15 residues. V shed 7 bases and J 1 base; nucleotides not matched to a gene: 6.

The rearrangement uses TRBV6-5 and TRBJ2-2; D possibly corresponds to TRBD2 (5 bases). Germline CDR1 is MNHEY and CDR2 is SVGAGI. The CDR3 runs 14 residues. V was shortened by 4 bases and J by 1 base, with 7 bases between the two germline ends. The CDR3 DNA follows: TGTGCCAGCAGTTTTGGACTGAACACCGGGGAGCTGTTTTTT. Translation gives CASSFGLNTGELFF.